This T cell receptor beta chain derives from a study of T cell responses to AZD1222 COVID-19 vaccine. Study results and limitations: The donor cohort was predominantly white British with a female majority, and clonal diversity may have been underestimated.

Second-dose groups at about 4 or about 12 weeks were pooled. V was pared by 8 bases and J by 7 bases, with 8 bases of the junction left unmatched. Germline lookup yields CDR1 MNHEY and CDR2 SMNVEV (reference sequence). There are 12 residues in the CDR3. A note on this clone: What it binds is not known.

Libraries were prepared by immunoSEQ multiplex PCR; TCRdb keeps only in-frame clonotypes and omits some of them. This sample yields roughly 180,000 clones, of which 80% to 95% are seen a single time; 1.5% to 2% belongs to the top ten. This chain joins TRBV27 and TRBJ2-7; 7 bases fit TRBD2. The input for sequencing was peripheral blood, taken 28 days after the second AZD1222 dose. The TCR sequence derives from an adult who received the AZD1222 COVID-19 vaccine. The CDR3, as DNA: TGTGCCAGCGGGGAGGGGACGTGGGAGCAGTACTTC. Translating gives CASGEGTWEQYF.